The source of this T cell receptor (beta chain) is a study of blood T cell repertoires in COVID-19. Trimming cost V 1 base and J 8 bases; bases outside gene matches: 11. Germline CDR1 reads LNHNV; CDR2 reads YYDKDF (reference sequence). CDR3 size: 16 residues. Sequencing was performed with immunoSEQ multiplex PCR; in TCRdb, only in-frame clones are kept and a portion is missing. The table records a few hundred thousand clones, about 91% of them present only once. Sequencing used peripheral blood. The sequence was collected from a woman aged 25 to 45 who had recovered from COVID-19. The V gene is TRBV15, the J gene TRBJ2-1; 7 nucleotides line up with TRBD2. The CDR3 DNA is TGTGCCACCAGCAGAGGACTGGAGCGGGGCGAAGATGAGCAGTTCTTC. This translates into CATSRGLERGEDEQFF.